This TCR beta chain stems from a study of T cell responses to AZD1222 COVID-19 vaccine. In germline, CDR1 is MNHEY, CDR2 SMNVEV (reference sequence). Germline trimming cut 8 bases from V and 1 base from J; bases unmatched to any gene: 3. The CDR3 is made up of 13 amino acids. Comment on this clone: What it binds is unknown.

Here immunoSEQ multiplex PCR was the method, and the copy in TCRdb shows in-frame clones only, minus some. The sample records roughly 140,000 clones, 88% being singletons. Study results and caveats: There were repertoire samples only from the period after the peak T cell response. Vaccination with two AZD1222 doses was followed by a rise in Spike-specific TCR breadth and depth. Of spike-specific TCRs, nearly half reportedly target regions left unmutated in variants.

The sequence was collected from an adult in good health. The sample in question was peripheral blood, obtained on day 0 of AZD1222 vaccination. The chain joins TRBV27 to TRBJ2-7; 9 bases agree with TRBD1. CDR3 loop: CASWGTGSYEQYF. The CDR3 nucleotides read TGTGCCAGCTGGGGGACAGGGTCCTACGAGCAGTACTTC.